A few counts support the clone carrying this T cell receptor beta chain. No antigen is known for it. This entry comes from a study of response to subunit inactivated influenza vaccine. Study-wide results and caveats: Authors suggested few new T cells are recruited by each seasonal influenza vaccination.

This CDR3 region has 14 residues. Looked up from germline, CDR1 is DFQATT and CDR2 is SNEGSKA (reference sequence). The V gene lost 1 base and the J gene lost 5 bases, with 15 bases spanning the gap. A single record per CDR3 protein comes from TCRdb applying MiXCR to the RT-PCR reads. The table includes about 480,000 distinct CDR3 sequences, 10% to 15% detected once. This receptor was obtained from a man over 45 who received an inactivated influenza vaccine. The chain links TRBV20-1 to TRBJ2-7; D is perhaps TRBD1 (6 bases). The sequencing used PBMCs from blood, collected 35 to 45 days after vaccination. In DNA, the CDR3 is TGCAGTGCTAGAGCGGCACAGGGAGTTAACGAGCAGTACTTC. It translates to CSARAAQGVNEQYF.